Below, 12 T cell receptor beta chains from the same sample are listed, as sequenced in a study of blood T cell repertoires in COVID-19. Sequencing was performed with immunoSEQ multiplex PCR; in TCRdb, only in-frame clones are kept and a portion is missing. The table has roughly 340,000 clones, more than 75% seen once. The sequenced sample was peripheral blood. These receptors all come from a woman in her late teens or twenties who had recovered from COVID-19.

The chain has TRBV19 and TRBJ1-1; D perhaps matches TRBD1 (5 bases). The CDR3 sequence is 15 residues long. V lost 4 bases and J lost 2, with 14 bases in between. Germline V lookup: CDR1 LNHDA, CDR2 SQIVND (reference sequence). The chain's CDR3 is CASSTAGGYNTEAFF. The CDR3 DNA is TGTGCCAGTAGTACGGCCGGGGGATATAACACTGAAGCTTTCTTT.

DNA for the CDR3: TGTGCCAGCACCCCATGGGGCGGGGGCGAGCCCCAGCATTTT. It is translated as CASTPWGGGEPQHF. V is TRBV27 and J is TRBJ1-5, with D possibly being TRBD1 (6 bases). The CDR3 spans 14 residues. Germline V gives CDR1 MNHEY, CDR2 SMNVEV (reference sequence). Between the trimmed V and J ends, which lost 7 bases and 8 bases, there was a span of 18 bases.

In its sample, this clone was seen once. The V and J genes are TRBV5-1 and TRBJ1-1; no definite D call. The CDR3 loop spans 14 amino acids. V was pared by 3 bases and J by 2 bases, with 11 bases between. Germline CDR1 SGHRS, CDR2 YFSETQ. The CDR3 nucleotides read TGCGCCAGCAGCTATCGGGGTATCAACACTGAAGCTTTCTTT. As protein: CASSYRGINTEAFF. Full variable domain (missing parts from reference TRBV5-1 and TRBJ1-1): KAGVTQTPRYLIKTRGQQVTLSCSPISGHRSVSWYQQTPGQGLQFLFEYFSETQRNKGNFPGRFSGRQFSNSRSEMNVSTLELGDSALYLCASSYRGINTEAFFGQGTRLTVV.

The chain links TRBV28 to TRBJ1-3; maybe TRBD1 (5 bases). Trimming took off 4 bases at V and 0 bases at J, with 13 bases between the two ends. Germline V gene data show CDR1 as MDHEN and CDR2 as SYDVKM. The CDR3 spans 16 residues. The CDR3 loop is CASSSPRQISGNTIYF. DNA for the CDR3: TGTGCCAGCAGTTCCCCAAGACAGATCTCTGGAAACACCATATATTTT.

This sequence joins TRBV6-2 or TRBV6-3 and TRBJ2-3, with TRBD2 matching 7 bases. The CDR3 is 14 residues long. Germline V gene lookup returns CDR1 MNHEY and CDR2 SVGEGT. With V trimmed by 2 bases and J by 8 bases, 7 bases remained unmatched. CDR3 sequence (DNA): TGTGCCAGCAGTTACGGACTAGATGTCGGTACGCAGTATTTT. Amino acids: CASSYGLDVGTQYF.

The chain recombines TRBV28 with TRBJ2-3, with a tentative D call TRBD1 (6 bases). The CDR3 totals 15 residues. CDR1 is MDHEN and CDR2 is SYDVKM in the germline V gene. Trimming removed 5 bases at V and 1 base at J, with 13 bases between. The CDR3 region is CASSTPRQGTDTQYF. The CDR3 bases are TGTGCCAGCAGTACGCCTCGACAGGGCACAGATACGCAGTATTTT. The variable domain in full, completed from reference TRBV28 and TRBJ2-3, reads DVKVTQSSRYLVKRTGEKVFLECVQDMDHENMFWYRQDPGLGLRLIYFSYDVKMKEKGDIPEGYSVSREKKERFSLILESASTNQTSMYLCASSTPRQGTDTQYFGPGTRLTVL.

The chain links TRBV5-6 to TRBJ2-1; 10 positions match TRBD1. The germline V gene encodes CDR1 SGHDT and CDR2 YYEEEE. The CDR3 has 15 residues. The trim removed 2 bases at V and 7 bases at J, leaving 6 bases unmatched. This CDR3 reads CASSFGTGVGNEQFF. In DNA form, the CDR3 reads TGTGCCAGCAGCTTCGGGACAGGGGTTGGGAATGAGCAGTTCTTC.

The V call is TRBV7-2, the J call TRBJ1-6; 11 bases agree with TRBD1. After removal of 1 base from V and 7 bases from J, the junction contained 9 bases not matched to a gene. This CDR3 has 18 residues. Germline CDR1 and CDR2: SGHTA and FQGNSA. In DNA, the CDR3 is TGTGCCAGCAGCTTAGTCGGACAGGGGGCGAGTTTGAATTCACCCCTCCACTTT. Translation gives CASSLVGQGASLNSPLHF.

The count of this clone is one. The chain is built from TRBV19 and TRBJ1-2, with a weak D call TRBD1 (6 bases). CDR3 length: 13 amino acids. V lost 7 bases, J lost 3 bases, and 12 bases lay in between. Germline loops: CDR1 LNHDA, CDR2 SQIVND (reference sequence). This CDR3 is CASNRDTDYGYTF. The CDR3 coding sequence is TGTGCCAGTAACCGGGACACCGACTATGGCTACACCTTC. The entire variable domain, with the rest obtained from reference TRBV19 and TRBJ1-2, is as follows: DGGITQSPKYLFRKEGQNVTLSCEQNLNHDAMYWYRQDPGQGLRLIYYSQIVNDFQKGDIAEGYSVSREKKESFPLTVTSAQKNPTAFYLCASNRDTDYGYTFGSGTRLTVV.

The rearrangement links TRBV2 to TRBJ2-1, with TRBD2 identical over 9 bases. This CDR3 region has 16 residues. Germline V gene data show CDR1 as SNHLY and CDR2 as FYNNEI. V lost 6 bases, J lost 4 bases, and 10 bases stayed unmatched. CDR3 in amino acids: CASSELAGVLYNEQFF. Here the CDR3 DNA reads TGTGCCAGCAGCGAATTAGCGGGAGTATTGTACAATGAGCAGTTCTTC.

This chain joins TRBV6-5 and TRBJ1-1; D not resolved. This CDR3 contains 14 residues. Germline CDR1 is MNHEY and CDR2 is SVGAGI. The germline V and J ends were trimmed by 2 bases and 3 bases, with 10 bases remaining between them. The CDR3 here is CASSYRRRDTEAFF. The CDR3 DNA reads TGTGCCAGCAGTTACAGAAGGCGGGACACTGAAGCTTTCTTT.

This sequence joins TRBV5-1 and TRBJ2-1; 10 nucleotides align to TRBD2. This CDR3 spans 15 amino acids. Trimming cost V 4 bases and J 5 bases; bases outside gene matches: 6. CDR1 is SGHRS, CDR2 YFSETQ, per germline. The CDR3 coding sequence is TGCGCCAGCAGCCAGGACGGGACTAGCGACAATGAGCAGTTCTTC. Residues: CASSQDGTSDNEQFF. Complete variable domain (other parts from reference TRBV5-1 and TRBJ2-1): KAGVTQTPRYLIKTRGQQVTLSCSPISGHRSVSWYQQTPGQGLQFLFEYFSETQRNKGNFPGRFSGRQFSNSRSEMNVSTLELGDSALYLCASSQDGTSDNEQFFGPGTRLTVL.